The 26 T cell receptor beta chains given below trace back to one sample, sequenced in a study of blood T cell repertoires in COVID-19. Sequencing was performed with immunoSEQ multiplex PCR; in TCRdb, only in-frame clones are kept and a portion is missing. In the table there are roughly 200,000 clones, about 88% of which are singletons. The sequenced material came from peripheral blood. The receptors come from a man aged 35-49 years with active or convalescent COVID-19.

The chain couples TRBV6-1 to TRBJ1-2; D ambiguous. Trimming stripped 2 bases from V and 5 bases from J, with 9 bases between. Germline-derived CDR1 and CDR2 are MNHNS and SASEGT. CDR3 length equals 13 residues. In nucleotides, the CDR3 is TGTGCCAGCAGTGAACACGGGGAGTATGGCTACACCTTC. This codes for CASSEHGEYGYTF.

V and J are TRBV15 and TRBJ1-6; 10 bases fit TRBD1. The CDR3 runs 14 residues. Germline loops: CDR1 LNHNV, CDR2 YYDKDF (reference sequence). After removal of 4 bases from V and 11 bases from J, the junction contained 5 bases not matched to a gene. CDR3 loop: CATSKDRGSAPLHF. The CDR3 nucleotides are TGTGCCACCAGCAAGGACAGGGGGTCGGCACCCCTCCACTTT.

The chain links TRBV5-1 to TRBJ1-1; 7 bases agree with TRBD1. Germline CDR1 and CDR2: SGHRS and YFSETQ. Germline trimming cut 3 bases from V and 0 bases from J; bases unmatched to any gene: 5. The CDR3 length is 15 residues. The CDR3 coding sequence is TGCGCCAGCAGCTCACACGGACAGGTGAACACTGAAGCTTTCTTT. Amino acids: CASSSHGQVNTEAFF.

The DNA for the CDR3 is TGTGCCAGCAGCCCCCGGACTAGCGGGGGGGTAGATACGCAGTATTTT. Translating it yields CASSPRTSGGVDTQYF. The genes are TRBV7-2 and TRBJ2-3; 15 nucleotides agree with TRBD2. Germline trimming cut 5 bases from V and 5 bases from J; bases unmatched to any gene: 5. The length of the CDR3 is 16 residues. Germline-derived CDR1 and CDR2 are SGHTA and FQGNSA.

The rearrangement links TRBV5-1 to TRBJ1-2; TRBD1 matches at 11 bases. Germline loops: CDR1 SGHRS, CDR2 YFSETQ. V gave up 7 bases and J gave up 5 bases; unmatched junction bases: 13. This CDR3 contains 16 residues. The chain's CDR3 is CASPWVGGTGGYGYTF. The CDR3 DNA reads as TGCGCCAGCCCCTGGGTAGGTGGGACAGGGGGATATGGCTACACCTTC.

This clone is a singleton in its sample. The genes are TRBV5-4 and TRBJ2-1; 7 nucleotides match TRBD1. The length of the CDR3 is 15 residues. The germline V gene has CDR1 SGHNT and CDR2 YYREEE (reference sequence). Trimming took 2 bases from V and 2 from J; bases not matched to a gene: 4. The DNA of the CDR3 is TGTGCCAGCAGCTTCTTGGACAGGACCTACAATGAGCAGTTCTTC. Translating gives CASSFLDRTYNEQFF.

The CDR3 DNA reads TGTGCCAGCAGCGTTTCGACGCGGCCCATTGAAGCTTTCTTT. This gives the protein CASSVSTRPIEAFF. The V and J genes are TRBV9 and TRBJ1-1, with no clear D. V lost 2 bases, J lost 7 bases, and 15 bases lay in between. Germline V gene sequence: CDR1 SGDLS, CDR2 YYNGEE. CDR3 length equals 14 residues.

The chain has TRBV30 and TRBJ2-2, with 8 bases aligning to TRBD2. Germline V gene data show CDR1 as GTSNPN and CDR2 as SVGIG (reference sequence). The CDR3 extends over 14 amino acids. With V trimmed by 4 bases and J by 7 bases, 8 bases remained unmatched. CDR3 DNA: TGTGCCTGGATGTCAGCGGGAGTACTCGGGGAGCTGTTTTTT. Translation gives CAWMSAGVLGELFF.

The CDR3 loop is CASSGQGLYSNQPQHF. The CDR3 bases are TGTGCCAGCAGTGGGCAGGGATTATATAGCAATCAGCCCCAGCATTTT. The V and J genes are TRBV6-1 and TRBJ1-5, with D possibly matching TRBD1 (5 bases). CDR1 and CDR2 from the germline V gene are MNHNS and SASEGT. V gave up 4 bases and J gave up 0 bases, with 13 bases separating them. The CDR3 has 16 residues.

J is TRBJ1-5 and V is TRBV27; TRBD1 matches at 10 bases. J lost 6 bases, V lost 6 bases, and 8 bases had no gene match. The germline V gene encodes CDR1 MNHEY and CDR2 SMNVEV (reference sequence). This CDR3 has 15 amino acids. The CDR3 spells CASRTTGGIGQPQHF. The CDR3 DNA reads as TGTGCCAGCAGGACGACAGGGGGCATAGGTCAGCCCCAGCATTTT.

CDR3 sequence (DNA): TGTGCCAGCAGCCCAACAGGGTTCTACGAGCAGTACTTC. As protein: CASSPTGFYEQYF. The chain combines TRBV11-2 with TRBJ2-7, with D possibly matching TRBD1 (6 bases). The CDR3 runs to 13 residues. Deletions cut 5 bases from V and 3 bases from J, with 11 bases between. Looked up from germline, CDR1 is SGHAT and CDR2 is FQNNGV.

The CDR3 coding sequence is TGTGCCAGCAGTTTCGGCGGGAGGGTTTACGAGCAGTACTTC. This gives the protein CASSFGGRVYEQYF. The rearrangement uses TRBV28 and TRBJ2-7, with 9 bases matching TRBD2. The V segment lost 3 bases and the J segment 4 bases; nucleotides outside the gene matches: 4. This CDR3 contains 14 residues. CDR1 is MDHEN and CDR2 is SYDVKM in the germline V gene.

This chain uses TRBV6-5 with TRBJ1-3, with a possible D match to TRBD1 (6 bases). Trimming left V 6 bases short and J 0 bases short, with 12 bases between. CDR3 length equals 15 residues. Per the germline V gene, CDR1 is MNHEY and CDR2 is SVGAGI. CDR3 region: CASSRTGHSGNTIYF. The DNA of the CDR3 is TGTGCCAGCAGCAGAACAGGGCACTCTGGAAACACCATATATTTT.

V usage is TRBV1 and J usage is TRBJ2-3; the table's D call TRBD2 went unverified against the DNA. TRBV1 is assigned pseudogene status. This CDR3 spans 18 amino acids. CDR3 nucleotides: TGCACCAGCAGCCAAGATAAAAGCCCCGGAGAGGCGGAAGATACGCAGTATTTT. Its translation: CTSSQDKSPGEAEDTQYF.

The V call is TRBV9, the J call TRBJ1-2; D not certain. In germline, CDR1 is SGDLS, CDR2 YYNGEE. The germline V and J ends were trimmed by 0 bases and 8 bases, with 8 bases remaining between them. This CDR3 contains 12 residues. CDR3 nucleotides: TGTGCCAGCAGCGTAGGCGGTCGGGGCTACACCTTC. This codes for CASSVGGRGYTF.

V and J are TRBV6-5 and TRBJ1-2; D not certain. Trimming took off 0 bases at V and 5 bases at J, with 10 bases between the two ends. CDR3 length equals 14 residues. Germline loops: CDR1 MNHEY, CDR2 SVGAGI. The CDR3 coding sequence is TGTGCCAGCAGTTACTCTGGGAGTGTATATGGCTACACCTTC. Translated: CASSYSGSVYGYTF.

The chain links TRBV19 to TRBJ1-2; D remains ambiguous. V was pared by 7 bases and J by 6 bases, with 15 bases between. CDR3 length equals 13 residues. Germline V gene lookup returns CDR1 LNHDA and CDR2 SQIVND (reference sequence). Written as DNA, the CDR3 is TGTGCCAGTAACGCCGGGAAACAAAATGGCTACACCTTC. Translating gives CASNAGKQNGYTF.

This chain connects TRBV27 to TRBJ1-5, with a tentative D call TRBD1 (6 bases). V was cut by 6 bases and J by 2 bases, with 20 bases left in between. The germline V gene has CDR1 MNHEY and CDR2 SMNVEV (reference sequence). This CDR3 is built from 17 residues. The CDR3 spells CASSFQSTGSGNQPQHF. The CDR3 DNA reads TGTGCCAGCAGCTTTCAATCGACAGGTAGCGGCAATCAGCCCCAGCATTTT.

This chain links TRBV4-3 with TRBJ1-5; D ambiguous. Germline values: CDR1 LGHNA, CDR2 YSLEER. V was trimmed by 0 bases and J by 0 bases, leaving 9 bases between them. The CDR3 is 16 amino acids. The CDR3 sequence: CASSQDRHNSNQPQHF. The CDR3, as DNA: TGCGCCAGCAGCCAAGATAGACACAATAGCAATCAGCCCCAGCATTTT.

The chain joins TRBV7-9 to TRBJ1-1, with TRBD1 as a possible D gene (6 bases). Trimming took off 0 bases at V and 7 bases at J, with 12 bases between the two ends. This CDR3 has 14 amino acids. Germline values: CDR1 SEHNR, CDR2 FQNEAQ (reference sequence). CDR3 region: CASSLARGYLEAFF. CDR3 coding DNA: TGTGCCAGCAGCTTAGCCAGGGGCTACCTTGAAGCTTTCTTT.

CDR3 in DNA: TGCGCCAGCAGCGCCGGGACAGGGAGCAACGAGCAGTACTTC. Translated, it gives CASSAGTGSNEQYF. V is TRBV5-1 and J is TRBJ2-7, with 9 bases matching TRBD1. The CDR3 is 14 residues long. Germline V gene sequence: CDR1 SGHRS, CDR2 YFSETQ. Trimming at V came to 4 bases and at J to 5 bases, leaving 7 bases not matched to a gene.

This CDR3 reads CATSRGTLNTEAFF. CDR3 coding DNA: TGTGCCACCAGCAGAGGGACACTCAACACTGAAGCTTTCTTT. The V and J genes are TRBV15 and TRBJ1-1, with D possibly TRBD1 on 5 matching bases. V lost 1 base, J lost 2 bases, and 8 bases lay in between. The germline V gene has CDR1 LNHNV and CDR2 YYDKDF (reference sequence). This CDR3 spans 14 amino acids.

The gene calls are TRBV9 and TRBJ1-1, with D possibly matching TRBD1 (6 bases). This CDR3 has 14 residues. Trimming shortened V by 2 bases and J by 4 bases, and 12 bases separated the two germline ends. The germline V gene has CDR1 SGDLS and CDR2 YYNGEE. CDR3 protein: CASSVGTRGTEAFF. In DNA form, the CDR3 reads TGTGCCAGCAGCGTCGGGACACGGGGCACTGAAGCTTTCTTT. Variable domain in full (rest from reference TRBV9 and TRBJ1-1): DSGVTQTPKHLITATGQRVTLRCSPRSGDLSVYWYQQSLDQGLQFLIQYYNGEERAKGNILERFSAQQFPDLHSELNLSSLELGDSALYFCASSVGTRGTEAFFGQGTRLTVV.

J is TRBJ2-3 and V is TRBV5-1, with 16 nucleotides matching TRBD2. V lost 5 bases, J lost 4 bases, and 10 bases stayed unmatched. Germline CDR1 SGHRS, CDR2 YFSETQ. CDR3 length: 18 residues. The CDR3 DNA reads TGCGCCAGCAGTTCGCAGGGACTAGCGGGAGGGCAGGCAGATACGCAGTATTTT. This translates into CASSSQGLAGGQADTQYF.

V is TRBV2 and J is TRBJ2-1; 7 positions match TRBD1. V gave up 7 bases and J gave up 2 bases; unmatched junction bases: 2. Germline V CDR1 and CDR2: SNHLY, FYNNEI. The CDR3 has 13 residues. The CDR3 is CASIQGTYNEQFF. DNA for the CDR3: TGTGCCAGCATACAGGGGACCTACAATGAGCAGTTCTTC.

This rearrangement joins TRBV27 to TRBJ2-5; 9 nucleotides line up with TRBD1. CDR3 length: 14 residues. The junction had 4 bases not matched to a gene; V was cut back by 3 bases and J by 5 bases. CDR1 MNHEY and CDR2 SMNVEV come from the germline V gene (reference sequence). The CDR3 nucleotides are TGTGCCAGCAGTTTGGGACAGGGTGACGAGACCCAGTACTTC. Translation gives CASSLGQGDETQYF.